This passage covers 4 T cell receptor beta chains from one sample sequenced in a study of vaccination effects on CD4 cells after COVID-19. Pools of viral peptides were used by the ViraFEST assay to expand antigen-specific CD4+ T cells ahead of sequencing. CD4+ T cell isolation took place after approximately 11 days of culture. A positive SARS-CoV-2 PCR test fell between March and December 2020. Antigen specificity for these receptors is unknown. Sequencing was performed with immunoSEQ multiplex PCR; in TCRdb, only in-frame clones are kept and a portion is missing. The data show 20,000 to 30,000 clones, roughly two thirds seen once. The material was CD4+ T cells from PBMCs cultured with SARS-CoV-2 spike peptides, obtained before COVID-19 vaccination. The receptors derive from a human donor who had a prior SARS-CoV-2 infection.

This chain connects TRBV6-1 to TRBJ2-7; no clear D gene. Germline loops: CDR1 MNHNS, CDR2 SASEGT. The CDR3 is 11 residues long. V lost 6 bases to trimming and J lost 3 bases, with 6 bases between them. The CDR3 reads CASRTNYEQYF. The CDR3, as DNA: TGTGCCAGCAGGACAAACTACGAGCAGTACTTC.

This clone was observed a single time. The J gene is TRBJ2-3, the V gene TRBV7-6; D gene unclear. Trimming took 5 bases from V and 2 from J, leaving 17 bases between them. Per the germline V gene, CDR1 is SGHVS and CDR2 is FNYEAQ. CDR3 length: 16 residues. The CDR3 bases are TGTGCCAGCAGCGTCTCAGAAGTAGGATTCACAGATACGCAGTATTTT. It yields the protein CASSVSEVGFTDTQYF. The complete variable domain, with remaining parts taken from reference TRBV7-6 and TRBJ2-3, reads GAGVSQSPRYKVTKRGQDVALRCDPISGHVSLYWYRQALGQGPEFLTYFNYEAQQDKSGLPNDRFSAERPEGSISTLTIQRTEQRDSAMYRCASSVSEVGFTDTQYFGPGTRLTVL.

There are a few counts of this clone. This chain links TRBV5-1 with TRBJ2-1, with 8 bases lining up with TRBD2. Per germline, CDR1 SGHRS and CDR2 YFSETQ. V trimming: 7 bases; J trimming: 0 bases; junction bases outside the gene matches: 9. CDR3 length: 16 amino acids. The CDR3: CASFPGGAASYNEQFF. The DNA of the CDR3 is TGCGCCAGCTTCCCCGGGGGGGCCGCCTCCTACAATGAGCAGTTCTTC. The full variable domain, its missing parts supplied by reference TRBV5-1 and TRBJ2-1, is KAGVTQTPRYLIKTRGQQVTLSCSPISGHRSVSWYQQTPGQGLQFLFEYFSETQRNKGNFPGRFSGRQFSNSRSEMNVSTLELGDSALYLCASFPGGAASYNEQFFGPGTRLTVL.

The chain joins TRBV10-3 to TRBJ1-1; 7 nucleotides match TRBD1. CDR3 length equals 15 residues. Germline V lookup: CDR1 ENHRY, CDR2 SYGVKD. The V gene end was trimmed by 6 bases and the J gene end by 0 bases; junction bases not matched to a gene: 7. The DNA of the CDR3 is TGTGCCATCAGCGTCGACAGGGAACTGAACACTGAAGCTTTCTTT. Translation gives CAISVDRELNTEAFF.